The 28 T cell receptor beta chains listed next were all sequenced from one sample in a study of blood T cell repertoires in COVID-19. Only in-frame clones appear in the TCRdb table, and some are missing; sequencing was by immunoSEQ multiplex PCR. Among tens of thousands of clones listed, about four fifths were seen once. The sample was peripheral blood. These receptors were obtained from a human donor in a cohort sampled during active COVID-19.

The chain uses TRBV6-2 or TRBV6-3 and TRBJ2-2; 7 bases match TRBD1. CDR1 MNHEY and CDR2 SVGEGT come from the germline V gene. The CDR3 totals 13 residues. V dropped 5 bases and J dropped 6; count of bases not matched to a gene: 3. The CDR3 DNA reads as TGTGCCAGCAGTCCGACAGGGCCCGGGGAGCTGTTTTTT. It specifies CASSPTGPGELFF.

The V and J genes are TRBV7-2 and TRBJ2-5; possibly TRBD1 for D (5 bases). The CDR3 consists of 14 residues. V lost 5 bases, J lost 1 base, and 11 bases lay in between. Germline-derived CDR1 and CDR2 are SGHTA and FQGNSA. For the CDR3, the DNA is TGTGCCAGCAGCCCCGGACACTTCCAAGAGACCCAGTACTTC. This encodes CASSPGHFQETQYF.

The chain recombines TRBV18 with TRBJ1-2; 7 nucleotides align to TRBD1. The CDR3 runs to 14 residues. With 4 bases clipped from V and 0 bases from J, the junction kept 2 bases outside the gene matches. Germline CDR1 KGHSH, CDR2 LQKENI. DNA for the CDR3: TGTGCCAGCTCACTCGACAGGGCTAACTATGGCTACACCTTC. Residues: CASSLDRANYGYTF. Complete variable domain (other parts from reference TRBV18 and TRBJ1-2): NAGVMQNPRHLVRRRGQEARLRCSPMKGHSHVYWYRQLPEEGLKFMVYLQKENIIDESGMPKERFSAEFPKEGPSILRIQQVVRGDSAAYFCASSLDRANYGYTFGSGTRLTVV.

This clone was detected only once. V gene TRBV14 combines with J gene TRBJ1-2; D may be TRBD1 (5 bases). The V end lost 4 bases, the J end lost 5 bases, and 17 bases lay between the germline ends. Germline-derived CDR1 and CDR2 are SGHDN and FVKESK. The CDR3 runs 15 residues. CDR3 amino acids: CASSPGGGRNYGYTF. The CDR3 DNA follows: TGTGCCAGCAGCCCAGGCGGGGGGAGAAATTATGGCTACACCTTC.

J is TRBJ2-3 and V is TRBV3-1 (or the pseudogene TRBV3-2), with 9 positions matching TRBD1. The germline gives CDR1 LGHDT, CDR2 YNNKEL (reference sequence). The CDR3 loop spans 17 amino acids. J lost 0 bases, V lost 4 bases, and 8 bases had no gene match. The CDR3 loop reads CASSRVRDRASTDTQYF. CDR3 nucleotide sequence: TGTGCCAGCAGCCGAGTCCGGGACAGGGCTAGCACAGATACGCAGTATTTT.

In its sample, this clone was seen a few times. The J gene is TRBJ1-4, the V gene TRBV5-4; 8 positions match TRBD1. CDR1 and CDR2 from the germline V gene are SGHNT and YYREEE (reference sequence). CDR3 length: 15 residues. The J segment lost 2 bases and the V segment lost 4 bases, leaving 4 bases of the junction unmatched. Here the CDR3 reads CASSTRTGTNEKLFF. CDR3 DNA sequence: TGTGCCAGCAGCACCCGGACAGGGACTAATGAAAAACTGTTTTTT.

This rearrangement joins TRBV15 to TRBJ1-5; possible D gene TRBD1, 5 bases. Per the germline V gene, CDR1 is LNHNV and CDR2 is YYDKDF (reference sequence). Trimming took 8 bases from V and 1 from J, leaving 12 bases between them. CDR3 size: 14 residues. The CDR3 loop reads CATGGVQSNQPQHF. As DNA, the CDR3 is TGTGCCACCGGAGGGGTTCAGAGCAATCAGCCCCAGCATTTT.

This chain connects TRBV18 to TRBJ1-3, with TRBD1 matching 7 bases. The CDR3 has 15 residues. Germline V CDR1 and CDR2: KGHSH, LQKENI. V gave up 1 base and J gave up 7 bases; unmatched junction bases: 7. CDR3 residues: CASSPQQGRDNTIYF. The CDR3 region has the DNA TGTGCCAGCTCACCACAACAGGGGAGAGACAACACCATATATTTT.

This clone was counted a single time. The chain is built from TRBV15 and TRBJ1-1, with 7 positions matching TRBD1. Trimming at V came to 1 base and at J to 1 base, leaving 3 bases not matched to a gene. The CDR3 spans 15 residues. Per germline, CDR1 LNHNV and CDR2 YYDKDF (reference sequence). The CDR3 DNA reads as TGTGCCACCAGCAGAGTGGGACAGACGAACACTGAAGCTTTCTTT. This gives the protein CATSRVGQTNTEAFF.

CDR3 loop: CASRGLGPISPEAFF. The DNA for the CDR3 is TGCGCCAGCAGAGGTCTGGGGCCTATTTCCCCTGAAGCTTTCTTT. V gene TRBV4-1 combines with J gene TRBJ1-1; a weak D match, TRBD1 (5 bases). The V and J ends lost 6 bases and 6 bases respectively, with 20 bases between them. The CDR3 has 15 amino acids. Per the germline V gene, CDR1 is MGHRA and CDR2 is YSYEKL.

The chain joins TRBV19 to TRBJ1-1; D gene unclear. Germline V CDR1 and CDR2: LNHDA, SQIVND (reference sequence). The CDR3 contains 14 residues. The V and J ends lost 2 bases and 0 bases respectively, with 7 bases between them. CDR3 region: CASSITVMNTEAFF. The DNA for the CDR3 is TGTGCCAGTAGTATAACGGTGATGAACACTGAAGCTTTCTTT.

This clone was found a few times. This sequence joins TRBV15 and TRBJ2-7, with 8 bases that match TRBD1. Looked up from germline, CDR1 is LNHNV and CDR2 is YYDKDF (reference sequence). V lost 5 bases to trimming and J lost 3 bases; unmatched junction nucleotides: 12. The CDR3 spans 16 residues. In DNA, the CDR3 is TGTGCCACCAGCGCGGAGCCGGGACAGGCCCTCTACGAGCAGTACTTC. This sequence encodes CATSAEPGQALYEQYF.

This clone was counted once. V gene TRBV5-1 combines with J gene TRBJ1-2; 7 bases are a match to TRBD1. The CDR3 length is 15 residues. The V gene's germline CDR1 is SGHRS and CDR2 YFSETQ. With V trimmed by 5 bases and J by 3 bases, 10 bases remained unmatched. The chain's CDR3 is CASRRTLTGDYGYTF. The CDR3 DNA reads TGCGCCAGCAGGAGAACCTTAACAGGGGACTATGGCTACACCTTC.

A remark on this clone: At the DNA level, this CDR3 is encoded by other sequences in the same sample as well. The rearrangement links TRBV18 to TRBJ1-5; the D gene is possibly TRBD1 (6 bases). This CDR3 is built from 15 residues. Between the trimmed V and J ends, which lost 1 base and 0 bases, there was a span of 7 bases. Germline assignment: CDR1 KGHSH and CDR2 LQKENI. CDR3: CASSPRTDSNQPQHF. The DNA of the CDR3 is TGTGCCAGCTCACCACGGACAGATAGCAATCAGCCCCAGCATTTT. Full variable domain (missing parts from reference TRBV18 and TRBJ1-5): NAGVMQNPRHLVRRRGQEARLRCSPMKGHSHVYWYRQLPEEGLKFMVYLQKENIIDESGMPKERFSAEFPKEGPSILRIQQVVRGDSAAYFCASSPRTDSNQPQHFGDGTRLSIL.

Written as DNA, the CDR3 is TGTGCCAGCAGCCAGACCCAGACAGGACCGACCCACTTT. This encodes CASSQTQTGPTHF. The chain links TRBV9 to TRBJ1-6; tentative D call: TRBD1 (6 bases). V was shortened by 4 bases and J by 18 bases, with 20 bases between the two germline ends. The CDR3 has 13 residues. Germline-derived CDR1 and CDR2 are SGDLS and YYNGEE. Drawing the rest from reference TRBV9 and TRBJ1-6, the complete variable domain is DSGVTQTPKHLITATGQRVTLRCSPRSGDLSVYWYQQSLDQGLQFLIQYYNGEERAKGNILERFSAQQFPDLHSELNLSSLELGDSALYFCASSQTQTGPTHFGNGTRLTVT.

This chain links TRBV7-2 with TRBJ1-1; D is ambiguous. Germline V gene sequence: CDR1 SGHTA, CDR2 FQGNSA. This CDR3 comprises 13 residues. V gave up 5 bases and J gave up 6 bases, with 13 bases separating them. The CDR3 DNA reads as TGTGCCAGCAGCCAAGCGGGCTCGGCTGAAGCTTTCTTT. It translates to CASSQAGSAEAFF.

This clone was seen only once. The chain links TRBV7-9 to TRBJ1-1; D gene unclear. The CDR3 is 11 residues long. V was shortened by 5 bases and J by 7 bases, with 8 bases between the two germline ends. Germline V gene lookup returns CDR1 SEHNR and CDR2 FQNEAQ (reference sequence). DNA for the CDR3: TGTGCCAGCAGCCCACAGTTTGAAGCTTTCTTT. This codes for CASSPQFEAFF. Looking up the rest from reference TRBV7-9 and TRBJ1-1 gives the full variable domain: DTGVSQNPRHKITKRGQNVTFRCDPISEHNRLYWYRQTLGQGPEFLTYFQNEAQLEKSRLLSDRFSAERPKGSFSTLEIQRTEQGDSAMYLCASSPQFEAFFGQGTRLTVV.

This chain links TRBV30 with TRBJ2-5; 11 nucleotides match TRBD2. The CDR3 runs 16 residues. Trimming cost V 5 bases and J 5 bases; bases outside gene matches: 13. The germline V gene encodes CDR1 GTSNPN and CDR2 SVGIG (reference sequence). The CDR3: CAWQPGLAAGRETQYF. The CDR3 coding sequence is TGTGCCTGGCAGCCGGGACTAGCGGCCGGACGGGAGACCCAGTACTTC. Filled out from reference TRBV30 and TRBJ2-5, the complete variable domain reads SQTIHQWPATLVQPVGSPLSLECTVEGTSNPNLYWYRQAAGRGLQLLFYSVGIGQISSEVPQNLSASRPQDRQFILSSKKLLLSDSGFYLCAWQPGLAAGRETQYFGPGTRLLVL.

The chain recombines TRBV10-1 with TRBJ2-3; 8 positions agree with TRBD2. Trimming at V came to 7 bases and at J to 0 bases, leaving 12 bases not matched to a gene. CDR3 length: 17 residues. CDR1 is WNHNN, CDR2 SYGVQD, per germline (reference sequence). CDR3 residues: CASTKRGGTSSTDTQYF. The CDR3 DNA reads TGCGCCAGCACCAAGCGCGGGGGGACGTCTAGCACAGATACGCAGTATTTT.

The chain links TRBV7-2 to TRBJ1-1; D gene ambiguous. In germline, CDR1 is SGHTA, CDR2 FQGNSA. The CDR3 runs to 13 residues. Trimming cost V 1 base and J 4 bases, with 7 bases left between them. CDR3 DNA: TGTGCCAGCAGCTTAGTGGCCCGCACTGAAGCTTTCTTT. It translates to CASSLVARTEAFF.

The CDR3, as DNA: TGTGCCAGCAGCTTCAGCGGGGGTAACCAAGAGACCCAGTACTTC. It yields the protein CASSFSGGNQETQYF. The chain carries TRBV7-3 and TRBJ2-5, with TRBD2 identical over 8 bases. V trimming: 3 bases; J trimming: 0 bases; junction bases outside the gene matches: 3. This CDR3 spans 15 amino acids. Germline assignment: CDR1 SGHTA and CDR2 FQGTGA.

This clone was observed a single time. The chain has TRBV3-1 (or the pseudogene TRBV3-2) and TRBJ2-3; TRBD2 agrees at 10 bases. Trimming removed 4 bases from V and 2 bases from J; junction bases left unmatched: 9. The CDR3 totals 17 residues. Germline V gene sequence: CDR1 LGHDT, CDR2 YNNKEL (reference sequence). CDR3 in amino acids: CASSLLGSGGVTDTQYF. CDR3 DNA sequence: TGTGCCAGCAGCCTCCTGGGGAGCGGGGGGGTCACAGATACGCAGTATTTT.

The genes are TRBV12-3 or TRBV12-4 and TRBJ1-2; D is ambiguous. Trimming removed 5 bases from V and 0 bases from J, with 7 bases in between. The CDR3 consists of 13 residues. The CDR3 is CASSLAPNYGYTF. CDR3 in DNA: TGTGCCAGCAGTCTGGCCCCTAACTATGGCTACACCTTC.

The chain employs TRBV14 and TRBJ1-2; 8 nucleotides agree with TRBD1. Germline V lookup: CDR1 SGHDN, CDR2 FVKESK. With 1 base clipped from V and 2 bases from J, the junction kept 6 bases outside the gene matches. The CDR3 is 16 residues long. The CDR3: CASSQAARTGNYGYTF. For the CDR3, the DNA is TGTGCCAGCAGCCAAGCGGCCCGGACAGGGAACTATGGCTACACCTTC. Filled out from reference TRBV14 and TRBJ1-2, the complete variable domain reads EAGVTQFPSHSVIEKGQTVTLRCDPISGHDNLYWYRRVMGKEIKFLLHFVKESKQDESGMPNNRFLAERTGGTYSTLKVQPAELEDSGVYFCASSQAARTGNYGYTFGSGTRLTVV.

The rearrangement uses TRBV5-4 and TRBJ1-1; 7 positions match TRBD1. V was clipped by 9 bases and J by 1 base; unmatched bases: 12. This CDR3 has 15 amino acids. Per germline, CDR1 SGHNT and CDR2 YYREEE (reference sequence). The DNA for the CDR3 is TGTGCCATCCGTAGGGACAGTCTACGGAACACTGAAGCTTTCTTT. It specifies CAIRRDSLRNTEAFF.

The chain combines TRBV7-9 with TRBJ1-1; D unresolved. CDR3 length: 11 amino acids. Trimming removed 5 bases from V and 7 bases from J, with 8 bases in between. CDR1 and CDR2 (germline): SEHNR, FQNEAQ (reference sequence). The CDR3 DNA is TGTGCCAGCAGCCTGCAGGTTGAAGCTTTCTTT. Translating gives CASSLQVEAFF.

This clone was seen only once. The rearrangement uses TRBV6-5 and TRBJ1-1; D is perhaps TRBD1 (5 bases). This CDR3 is built from 13 residues. Germline CDR1 is MNHEY and CDR2 is SVGAGI. V lost 7 bases and J lost 1, with 10 bases in between. The CDR3 is CASNRRGNTEAFF. Written as DNA, the CDR3 is TGTGCCAGCAATCGAAGGGGGAACACTGAAGCTTTCTTT.

J is TRBJ2-7 and V is TRBV4-3; a weak D match, TRBD1 (6 bases). Germline values: CDR1 LGHNA, CDR2 YSLEER. The CDR3 is 15 residues long. V shed 0 bases and J shed 1 base, with 10 bases lying between them. The CDR3 protein is CASSQEWTVSYEQYF. CDR3 bases: TGCGCCAGCAGCCAAGAATGGACAGTTTCCTACGAGCAGTACTTC.